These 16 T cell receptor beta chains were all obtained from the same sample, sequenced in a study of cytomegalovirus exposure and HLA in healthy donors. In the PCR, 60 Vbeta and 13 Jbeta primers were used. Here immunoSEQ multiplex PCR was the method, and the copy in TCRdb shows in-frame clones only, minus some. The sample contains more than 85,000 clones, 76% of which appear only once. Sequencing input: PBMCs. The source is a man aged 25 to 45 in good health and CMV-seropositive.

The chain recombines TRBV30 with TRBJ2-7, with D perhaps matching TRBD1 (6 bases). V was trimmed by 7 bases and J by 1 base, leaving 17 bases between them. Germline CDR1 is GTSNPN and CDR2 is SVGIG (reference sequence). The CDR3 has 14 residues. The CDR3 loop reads CALATPGHSYEQYF. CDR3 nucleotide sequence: TGTGCCTTGGCCACTCCGGGACATTCCTACGAGCAGTACTTC.

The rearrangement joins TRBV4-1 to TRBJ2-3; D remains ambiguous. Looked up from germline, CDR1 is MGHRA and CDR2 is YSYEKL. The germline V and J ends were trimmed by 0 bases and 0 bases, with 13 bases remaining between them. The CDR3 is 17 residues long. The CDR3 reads CASSQESLVPSTDTQYF. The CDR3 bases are TGCGCCAGCAGCCAAGAGAGCTTGGTTCCTAGCACAGATACGCAGTATTTT.

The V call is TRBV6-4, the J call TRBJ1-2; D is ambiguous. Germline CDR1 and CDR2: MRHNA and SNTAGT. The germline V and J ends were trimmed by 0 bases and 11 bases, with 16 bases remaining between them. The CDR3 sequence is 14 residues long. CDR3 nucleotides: TGTGCCAGCAGTGACTCGTATGGAGCCGGCGCTTACACCTTC. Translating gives CASSDSYGAGAYTF.

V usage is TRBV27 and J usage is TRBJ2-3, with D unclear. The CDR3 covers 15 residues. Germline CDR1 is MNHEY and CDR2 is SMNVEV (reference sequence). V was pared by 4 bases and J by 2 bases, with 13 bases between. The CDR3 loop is CASSSFLEDTDTQYF. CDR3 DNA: TGTGCCAGCAGTTCGTTCCTAGAAGACACAGATACGCAGTATTTT.

In DNA form, the CDR3 reads TGCGCCAGCAGCCCGAGCGGGGGCAGTTACGAGCAGTACTTC. It translates to CASSPSGGSYEQYF. This rearrangement joins TRBV5-1 to TRBJ2-7; 8 bases are a match to TRBD2. The J segment lost 4 bases and the V segment lost 4 bases, leaving 7 bases of the junction unmatched. CDR3 length: 14 amino acids. Germline V gene lookup returns CDR1 SGHRS and CDR2 YFSETQ.

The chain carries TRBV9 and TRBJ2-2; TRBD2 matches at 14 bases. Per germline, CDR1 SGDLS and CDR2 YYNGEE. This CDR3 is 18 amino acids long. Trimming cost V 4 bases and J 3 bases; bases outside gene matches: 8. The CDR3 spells CASSPRTSGGPDTGELFF. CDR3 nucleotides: TGTGCCAGCAGCCCTCGGACTAGCGGGGGGCCGGACACCGGGGAGCTGTTTTTT.

The CDR3 nucleotides are TGCGCCAGCAGCCAAGGGCCATCTGATAGCAATCAGCCCCAGCATTTT. This sequence encodes CASSQGPSDSNQPQHF. The V and J genes are TRBV4-1 and TRBJ1-5; no firm D call. This CDR3 region has 16 residues. The V end was cut by 1 base, the J end by 0 bases, with 10 bases between. Germline V CDR1 and CDR2: MGHRA, YSYEKL.

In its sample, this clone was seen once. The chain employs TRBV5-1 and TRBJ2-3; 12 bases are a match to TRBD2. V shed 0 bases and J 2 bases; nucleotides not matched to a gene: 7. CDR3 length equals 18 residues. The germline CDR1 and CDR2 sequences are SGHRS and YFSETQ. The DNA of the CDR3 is TGCGCCAGCAGCTTGGGTGCTAGCGGGGGGGCAGACACAGATACGCAGTATTTT. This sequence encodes CASSLGASGGADTDTQYF.

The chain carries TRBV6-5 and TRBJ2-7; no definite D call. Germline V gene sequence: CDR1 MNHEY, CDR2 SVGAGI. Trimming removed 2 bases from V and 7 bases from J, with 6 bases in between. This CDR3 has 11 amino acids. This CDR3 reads CASSYEREQYF. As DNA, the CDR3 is TGTGCCAGCAGTTACGAGCGAGAGCAGTACTTC.

The CDR3 DNA follows: TGTGCCAGCAGCCGGGTCATATCCGGGGAGCTGTTTTTT. Protein sequence: CASSRVISGELFF. The chain carries TRBV11-3 and TRBJ2-2; D call uncertain. Germline V gives CDR1 SGHNT, CDR2 YENEEA. This CDR3 is built from 13 residues. V gave up 5 bases and J gave up 6 bases, with 10 bases separating them.

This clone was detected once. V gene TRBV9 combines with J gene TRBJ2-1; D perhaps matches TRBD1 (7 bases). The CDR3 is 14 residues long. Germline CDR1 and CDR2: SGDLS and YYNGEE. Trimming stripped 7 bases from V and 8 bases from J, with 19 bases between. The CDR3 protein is CASQGGLGGYEQFF. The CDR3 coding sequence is TGTGCCAGCCAAGGGGGCCTCGGGGGCTATGAGCAGTTCTTC.

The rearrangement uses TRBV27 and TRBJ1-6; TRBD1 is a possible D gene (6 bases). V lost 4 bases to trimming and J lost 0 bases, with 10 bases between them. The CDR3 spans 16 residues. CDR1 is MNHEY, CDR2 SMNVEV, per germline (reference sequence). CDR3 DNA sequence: TGTGCCAGCAGTTCCGCGGACAGCTCCTATAATTCACCCCTCCACTTT. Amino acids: CASSSADSSYNSPLHF.

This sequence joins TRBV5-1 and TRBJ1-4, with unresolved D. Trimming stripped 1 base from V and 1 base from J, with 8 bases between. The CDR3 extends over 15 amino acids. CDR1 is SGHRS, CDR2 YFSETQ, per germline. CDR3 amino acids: CASSLQVGTNEKLFF. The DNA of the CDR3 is TGCGCCAGCAGCTTGCAGGTGGGAACTAATGAAAAACTGTTTTTT.

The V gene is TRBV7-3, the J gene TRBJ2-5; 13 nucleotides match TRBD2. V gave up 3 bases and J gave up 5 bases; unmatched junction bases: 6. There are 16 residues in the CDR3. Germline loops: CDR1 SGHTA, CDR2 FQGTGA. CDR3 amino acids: CASSLGTSGEAETQYF. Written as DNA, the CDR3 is TGTGCCAGCAGCTTGGGGACTAGCGGGGAGGCGGAGACCCAGTACTTC.

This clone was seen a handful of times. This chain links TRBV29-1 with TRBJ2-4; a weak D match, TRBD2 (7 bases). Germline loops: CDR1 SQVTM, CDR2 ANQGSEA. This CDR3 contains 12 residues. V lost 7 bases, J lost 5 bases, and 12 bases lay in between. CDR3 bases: TGCAGCGGGGGGGGGCACGAAAACATTCAGTACTTC. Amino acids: CSGGGHENIQYF.

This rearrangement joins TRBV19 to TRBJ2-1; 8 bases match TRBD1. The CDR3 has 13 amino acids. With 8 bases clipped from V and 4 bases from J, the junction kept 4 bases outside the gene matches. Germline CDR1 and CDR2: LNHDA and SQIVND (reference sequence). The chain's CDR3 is CASRDRSYNEQFF. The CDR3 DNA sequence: TGTGCCAGTCGGGACAGGAGTTACAATGAGCAGTTCTTC.